This TCR beta chain was recorded in a study of blood T cell repertoires in COVID-19. At the level of the study: Acute and convalescent COVID-19 samples came from the United States, Italy and Spain. From T cells, B-cell-depleted T cells, or PBMCs came the material, which was cDNA or gDNA.

Germline values: CDR1 SGHRS, CDR2 YFSETQ. The CDR3 has 16 residues. Trimming pared 1 base from V and 0 bases from J, leaving 11 bases between. Original methodology: Reference gene primer amplification yielded estimated nucleated cell counts. Profiled with immunoSEQ multiplex PCR; TCRdb holds only in-frame clones, not every one. V and J calls and clone size are as listed in that table; D and trimming were resolved from the DNA. This sample yields some 250,000 clones, of which over 70% are seen a single time; roughly 5% belongs to the top ten. The specimen was peripheral blood. This clonotype originated in a man at least 80 years old with acute or convalescent COVID-19. The rearrangement joins TRBV5-1 to TRBJ2-1; possible D gene TRBD2, 5 bases. CDR3 residues: CASSLQGSSSYNEQFF. As DNA, the CDR3 is TGCGCCAGCAGCTTGCAAGGGAGTAGCTCCTACAATGAGCAGTTCTTC.